This T cell receptor (beta chain) is from a study of T cells expressing NK-cell markers. Per germline, CDR1 SGHRS and CDR2 YFSETQ. The CDR3 contains 13 residues. For each CDR3 protein, TCRdb gives one entry from its re-call of the 5' RACE reads, without DNA. Its table records about 370,000 distinct CDR3 sequences. This chain connects TRBV5-1 to TRBJ2-3. What was sequenced was blood T cells: a sorted CD56 or NKG2C T cell subset, CD4+ or CD8+ T cells, or bulk PBMC T cells (not recorded which). This sequence originates from a woman aged 50 to 65 in good health. This CDR3 is CASSLIAADTQYF.